Listed below are T cell receptor beta chains from one sample, sequenced in a study of a mutant IDH1 vaccine in newly diagnosed glioma. Antigen specificity for these receptors is unknown. Profiling relied on immunoSEQ multiplex PCR, and the TCRdb table lists in-frame clones only, not all of them. The repertoire holds approximately 60,000 clones, roughly four fifths seen once, with 3% to 3.5% in the top ten. The material sequenced was PBMCs, taken from a glioma patient whose treatment included an IDH1 peptide vaccine. These receptors came from a woman between 50 and 59 years old with glioma. Each CDR3 is given with its conserved first and last residue. D genes are given only for firm matches. Where a row states a size, it is once, few, many or the class of an expanded clone; other rows omit it.

v_gene	abundance	j_gene	d_gene	CDR3aa	CDR3nt
TRBV2	NA	TRBJ2-7	NA	CASLPGNYEQYF	TGTGCCAGCTTACCGGGGAACTACGAGCAGTACTTC
TRBV2	NA	TRBJ1-2	NA	CASSIRTAPLTNYGYTF	TGTGCCAGCAGTATTAGAACAGCCCCACTAACTAACTATGGCTACACCTTC
TRBV10-3	NA	TRBJ2-7	TRBD2	CAVSRLAGDQYEQYF	TGTGCCGTGAGCCGCCTAGCGGGGGATCAATACGAGCAGTACTTC
TRBV27	NA	TRBJ2-7	NA	CASRLSGGGGVYEQYF	TGTGCCAGCAGACTCTCGGGAGGGGGCGGGGTCTACGAGCAGTACTTC
TRBV5-1	few	TRBJ1-6	NA	CASSLGGEGSPLHF	TGCGCCAGCAGCCTGGGGGGAGAAGGATCACCCCTCCACTTT
TRBV6-1	NA	TRBJ1-1	TRBD1	CASSRQGRNTEAFF	TGTGCCAGCAGTCGACAGGGGAGGAACACTGAAGCTTTCTTT
TRBV21-1	few	TRBJ1-6	NA	CASSKDGRDHDSPLHF	TGTGCCAGCAGCAAAGATGGCAGGGATCACGATTCACCCCTCCACTTT
TRBV7-3	NA	TRBJ2-7	TRBD1	CASSLNRDRGYEQYF	TGTGCCAGCAGCCTTAACCGGGACAGGGGCTACGAGCAGTACTTC
TRBV6-5	NA	TRBJ2-3	NA	CATTKVGTDTQYF	TGTGCCACCACGAAGGTGGGGACAGATACGCAGTATTTT
TRBV4-3	NA	TRBJ2-2	NA	CASSQTFSGELFF	TGCGCCAGCAGCCAAACATTCTCTGGGGAGCTGTTTTTT
TRBV15	NA	TRBJ2-4	NA	CATSPVGQQNIQYF	TGTGCCACCAGCCCTGTGGGTCAGCAAAACATTCAGTACTTC
TRBV19	NA	TRBJ1-1	NA	CASTGRPGVGTEAFF	TGTGCCAGTACCGGTAGGCCAGGGGTGGGCACTGAAGCTTTCTTT
TRBV9	NA	TRBJ1-6	NA	CASSVAGSPGNSPLHF	TGTGCCAGCAGCGTAGCTGGGTCCCCGGGGAATTCACCCCTCCACTTT
TRBV28	NA	TRBJ1-1	NA	CASSPRGTEAFF	TGTGCCAGCAGCCCCAGGGGCACTGAAGCTTTCTTT
TRBV30	NA	TRBJ1-1	NA	CASKGNTEAFF	TGTGCCTCGAAAGGAAACACTGAAGCTTTCTTT